The 4 T cell receptor beta chains presented below share a single source sample, sequenced in a study of blood T cell repertoires in COVID-19. Libraries were prepared by immunoSEQ multiplex PCR; TCRdb keeps only in-frame clonotypes and omits some of them. The repertoire includes some 380,000 clones, around 87% of them detected once, and 1% to 1.5% sits in the top ten. Sequenced: PBMCs or T cells enriched from blood (not recorded which). Receptor source: a man in his thirties or forties who had recovered from COVID-19.

This clone has only a few counts. The chain links TRBV7-2 to TRBJ1-2; weak D call: TRBD1 (6 bases). Between the trimmed V and J ends, which lost 4 bases and 8 bases, there was a span of 20 bases. The germline V gene has CDR1 SGHTA and CDR2 FQGNSA. The CDR3 runs 15 residues. CDR3 loop: CASSSSGAPSHGYTF. CDR3 coding DNA: TGTGCCAGCAGCTCGTCAGGGGCGCCGTCCCACGGCTACACCTTC.

The sample holds a few counts of this clone. The V call is TRBV29-1, the J call TRBJ1-1; D not resolved. This CDR3 has 13 residues. The germline CDR1 and CDR2 sequences are SQVTM and ANQGSEA. V lost 0 bases to trimming and J lost 5 bases, with 10 bases between them. DNA for the CDR3: TGCAGCGTTGAAGATCGGAGAGGGACTGAAGCTTTCTTT. This codes for CSVEDRRGTEAFF.

The rearrangement links TRBV9 to TRBJ2-3; 8 positions agree with TRBD2. This CDR3 is 16 amino acids long. Per germline, CDR1 SGDLS and CDR2 YYNGEE. V trimming: 1 base; J trimming: 2 bases; junction bases outside the gene matches: 6. This CDR3 is CASSVFLAGSTDTQYF. The CDR3 region has the DNA TGTGCCAGCAGCGTATTCCTAGCGGGTTCCACAGATACGCAGTATTTT.

This chain connects TRBV29-1 to TRBJ2-7; 10 bases align to TRBD2. The CDR3 has 13 amino acids. J gave up 2 bases and V 5 bases, and 3 bases lay outside the gene matches. Germline V CDR1 and CDR2: SQVTM, ANQGSEA. The CDR3 is CSVLAGDPYEQYF. In DNA form, the CDR3 reads TGCAGCGTTCTAGCGGGGGACCCCTACGAGCAGTACTTC.